The 2 T cell receptor beta chains below come from one sample, sequenced in a study of identical twins. In TCRdb, the 5' RACE reads were re-called with MiXCR into one record per CDR3 protein. The table records some 240,000 distinct CDR3 sequences, approximately 8.6% of them present only once. These same data were also listed under a study on yellow fever vaccine responses in identical twins.

The material sequenced was CD8+ T cells sorted from blood. These receptors were taken from a woman aged 18-29 years in good health.

V usage is TRBV4-3 and J usage is TRBJ1-5; 11 bases agree with TRBD1. V gave up 0 bases and J gave up 0 bases; unmatched junction bases: 4. CDR1 LGHNA and CDR2 YSLEER come from the germline V gene. The CDR3 is 18 residues long. This CDR3 reads CASSQDRDRGFSNQPQHF. CDR3 nucleotides: TGCGCCAGCAGCCAAGATCGGGACAGGGGGTTTAGCAATCAGCCCCAGCATTTT.

This clonotype was detected only a few times. The gene calls are TRBV6-2 or TRBV6-3 and TRBJ2-1, with 9 bases identical to TRBD2. This CDR3 is built from 16 residues. Trimming removed 6 bases from V and 4 bases from J; junction bases left unmatched: 10. In germline, CDR1 is MNHEY, CDR2 SVGEGT. CDR3 in amino acids: CASSPGSSGIYNEQFF. As DNA, the CDR3 is TGTGCCAGCAGCCCGGGTTCTAGCGGGATATACAATGAGCAGTTCTTC.